A single sample gave rise to the 13 T cell receptor beta chains below, sequenced in a study of siplizumab effects on memory and regulatory T cells. Libraries were prepared by immunoSEQ multiplex PCR; TCRdb keeps only in-frame clonotypes and omits some of them. This sample carries around 82,000 clones, approximately 93% of them seen once, and the ten largest clones take 4.5% to 5%. Material for sequencing was CD8+ T cells sorted from blood. All receptors come from a human donor in good health.

This clone was picked up a small number of times. The rearrangement links TRBV5-4 to TRBJ2-7; 7 bases map to TRBD2. Germline loops: CDR1 SGHNT, CDR2 YYREEE (reference sequence). This CDR3 contains 13 residues. V lost 4 bases to trimming and J lost 4 bases; unmatched junction nucleotides: 5. CDR3 amino acids: CASSMGGGYEQYF. The CDR3 nucleotides read TGTGCCAGCAGCATGGGGGGGGGATACGAGCAGTACTTC.

V and J are TRBV11-2 and TRBJ2-5; D possibly corresponds to TRBD1 (6 bases). The length of the CDR3 is 14 residues. The germline CDR1 and CDR2 sequences are SGHAT and FQNNGV. V was clipped by 2 bases and J by 5 bases, with 12 bases between them. CDR3 region: CASSLRWGPETQYF. The CDR3 nucleotides read TGTGCCAGCAGCTTAAGGTGGGGGCCGGAGACCCAGTACTTC.

The genes are TRBV27 and TRBJ2-1; 12 positions agree with TRBD2. Germline V gene lookup returns CDR1 MNHEY and CDR2 SMNVEV (reference sequence). Trimming removed 5 bases from V and 6 bases from J; junction bases left unmatched: 5. This CDR3 has 15 amino acids. The CDR3 spells CASSMLAGGTNEQFF. The CDR3 DNA sequence: TGTGCCAGCAGTATGCTAGCGGGGGGGACCAATGAGCAGTTCTTC.

The chain employs TRBV2 and TRBJ2-5, with 9 bases matching TRBD1. The DNA end is more similar to TRBJ2-7, so the J call may be wrong. Looked up from germline, CDR1 is SNHLY and CDR2 is FYNNEI. The CDR3 sequence is 17 residues long. CDR3 region: CASSEALPQGADYEQYF. For the CDR3, the DNA is TGTGCCAGCAGTGAAGCGCTTCCACAGGGGGCAGACTACGAGCAGTACTTC.

The chain employs TRBV5-1 and TRBJ2-1, with unresolved D. The length of the CDR3 is 12 residues. V was trimmed by 0 bases and J by 8 bases, leaving 6 bases between them. Germline CDR1 SGHRS, CDR2 YFSETQ. The CDR3: CASSLGGHEQFF. CDR3 coding DNA: TGCGCCAGCAGCTTGGGGGGTCATGAGCAGTTCTTC. The full variable domain, with the rest looked up from reference TRBV5-1 and TRBJ2-1, is KAGVTQTPRYLIKTRGQQVTLSCSPISGHRSVSWYQQTPGQGLQFLFEYFSETQRNKGNFPGRFSGRQFSNSRSEMNVSTLELGDSALYLCASSLGGHEQFFGPGTRLTVL.

This clone was detected once. V and J are TRBV6-5 and TRBJ2-2; 10 nucleotides line up with TRBD2. The CDR3 has 15 amino acids. V lost 2 bases and J lost 5; bases outside the gene matches: 2. Germline V gives CDR1 MNHEY, CDR2 SVGAGI. This chain's CDR3 is CASSYEAGGTGELFF. CDR3 nucleotide sequence: TGTGCCAGCAGTTACGAAGCGGGGGGGACCGGGGAGCTGTTTTTT.

The chain uses TRBV7-6 and TRBJ1-1; D ambiguous. The CDR3 is made up of 13 amino acids. The V end was cut by 5 bases, the J end by 1 base, with 8 bases between. Germline-derived CDR1 and CDR2 are SGHVS and FNYEAQ. The CDR3 here is CASSGGGNTEAFF. DNA for the CDR3: TGTGCCAGCAGCGGTGGAGGGAACACTGAAGCTTTCTTT.

The chain recombines TRBV6-4 with TRBJ1-6, with D uncertain. The CDR3 is 14 amino acids. The V end lost 0 bases, the J end lost 7 bases, and 7 bases lay between the germline ends. Per germline, CDR1 MRHNA and CDR2 SNTAGT. CDR3 nucleotide sequence: TGTGCCAGCAGTGACTCCCGGAACAATTCACCCCTCCACTTT. Protein sequence: CASSDSRNNSPLHF.

V usage is TRBV5-1 and J usage is TRBJ2-2, with 8 positions matching TRBD1. This CDR3 comprises 14 residues. Germline V gives CDR1 SGHRS, CDR2 YFSETQ. The J segment lost 6 bases and the V segment lost 0 bases, leaving 1 base of the junction unmatched. The CDR3 DNA reads TGCGCCAGCAGCTTGGTACAGGGGGCCGGGGAGCTGTTTTTT. As protein: CASSLVQGAGELFF.

The chain uses TRBV28 and TRBJ2-7; D unclear. The CDR3 has 16 residues. V shed 6 bases and J shed 4 bases, with 22 bases lying between them. Germline CDR1 and CDR2: MDHEN and SYDVKM. Written as DNA, the CDR3 is TGTGCCAGCAGCCAATATGTGGACGGTAACGGATACGAGCAGTACTTC. Protein product: CASSQYVDGNGYEQYF.

The J gene is TRBJ1-2, the V gene TRBV25-1, with D uncertain. The CDR3 has 14 residues. V was cut by 1 base and J by 0 bases, with 6 bases left in between. Germline assignment: CDR1 MGHDK and CDR2 SYGVNS. The CDR3 nucleotides are TGTGCCAGCAGTGAATGGAACTCTAACTATGGCTACACCTTC. It translates to CASSEWNSNYGYTF.

This clone was found once. The gene calls are TRBV9 and TRBJ1-6; D remains unclear. Germline assignment: CDR1 SGDLS and CDR2 YYNGEE. Trimming cost V 0 bases and J 8 bases, with 9 bases left between them. The CDR3 contains 14 residues. CDR3 sequence: CASSVGNTDSPLHF. DNA of the CDR3: TGTGCCAGCAGCGTAGGGAACACGGATTCACCCCTCCACTTT.

The chain is built from TRBV30 and TRBJ1-2; D gene ambiguous. The CDR3 sequence is 10 residues long. CDR1 and CDR2 from the germline V gene are GTSNPN and SVGIG (reference sequence). Between the trimmed V and J ends, which lost 5 bases and 8 bases, there was a span of 9 bases. Here the CDR3 DNA reads TGTGCCTGGTCCCGGATCGGCTACACCTTC. Amino acids: CAWSRIGYTF.